The 16 T cell receptor beta chains reported below all come from one sample, sequenced in a study of MAIT cells during Salmonella Paratyphi A infection. Notes on the study in general: Oligoclonal MAIT cells preferred TRBV20 and TRBV6, with usage seemingly unaffected by infection.

Their cognate antigens are unknown. MiXCR, applied by TCRdb to the 5' RACE reads, yields one record per CDR3 protein. The sample records about 770 distinct CDR3 sequences, approximately 30% being singletons. Noted time point: before S. Paratyphi A challenge (baseline). Valpha7.2+ CD161+ T cells were sorted by flow cytometry as MAIT cells. Sample: MAIT cells from blood, taken at the first sampling point of the challenge study. These receptors all stem from a person aged 18 to 70 who was deliberately infected with Salmonella Paratyphi A in a paratyphoid fever challenge study.

Regarding this clonotype: One end of the junction is discordant with germline, which a read error may explain. The rearrangement uses TRBV6-4 and TRBJ1-1; D gene uncertain. CDR3 size: 13 residues. The germline V gene encodes CDR1 MRHNA and CDR2 SNTAGT. DNA of the CDR3: TGTACCAGCAGTGCTAGCGGGAGCACAGAAGCTTTCTTT. Its protein product is CTSSASGSTEAFF.

The chain couples TRBV21-1 to TRBJ2-1; the table's TRBD2 call for D was not verified on the DNA. TRBV21-1 represents a pseudogene. This CDR3 has 14 residues. CDR3 DNA sequence: TGTGCCAGCAGCAAAGGGGGAGGGTACAATGAGCAGTTCTTC. It is translated as CASSKGGGYNEQFF.

This clonotype ranks as large (0.1 to 1%). The rearrangement links TRBV6-4 to TRBJ2-3; D ambiguous. Germline V gene sequence: CDR1 MRHNA, CDR2 SNTAGT. This CDR3 spans 13 amino acids. V was clipped by 2 bases and J by 2 bases, with 5 bases between them. The CDR3 protein is CASSDSDTDTQYF. For the CDR3, the DNA is TGTGCCAGCAGTGACAGTGACACAGATACGCAGTATTTT.

Comments on this clonotype: The CDR3 does not close with the conserved phenylalanine or tryptophan, likely indicating a read error. The DNA is left out, because the CDR3 cannot be placed on it with certainty; the CDR3 is given as TCRdb lists it. This chain joins TRBV10-3 and TRBJ2-2; the listed D gene, TRBD1, was not tested against the DNA. Germline CDR1 reads ENHRY; CDR2 reads SYGVKD. With termini counted, the CDR3 has 13 amino acids. The CDR3 loop reads CAISGTDTGELCG.

The V call is TRBV2, the J call TRBJ2-1; D is unresolved. V was trimmed by 2 bases and J by 11 bases, leaving 7 bases between them. Germline lookup yields CDR1 SNHLY and CDR2 FYNNEI. This CDR3 contains 11 residues. CDR3 in amino acids: CASSEFSQQFF. The DNA of the CDR3 is TGTGCCAGCAGTGAATTCTCCCAGCAGTTCTTC.

This clonotype was observed a few times. The J gene is TRBJ2-7, the V gene TRBV18; the D is unclear. CDR3 size: 13 residues. V was pared by 3 bases and J by 1 base, with 7 bases between. CDR1 KGHSH and CDR2 LQKENI come from the germline V gene. For the CDR3, the DNA is TGTGCCAGCTCACCGGCCGAATCCTACGAGCAGTACTTC. Translation: CASSPAESYEQYF.

This clonotype showed up just once. The gene calls are TRBV5-1 and TRBJ1-1; D uncertain. With 1 base removed from V and 2 bases from J, the gap between germline ends came to 12 bases. The CDR3 loop spans 15 amino acids. The germline V gene encodes CDR1 SGHRS and CDR2 YFSETQ. Written as DNA, the CDR3 is TGCGCCAGCAGCTTGTGGCACAATGAAAACACTGAAGCTTTCTTT. Its translation is CASSLWHNENTEAFF.

This clonotype came up a few times. The chain is built from TRBV25-1 and TRBJ2-2; 9 nucleotides align to TRBD1. The CDR3 totals 14 residues. Germline loops: CDR1 MGHDK, CDR2 SYGVNS. The DNA of the CDR3 is TGTGCTCGCGGGACAGGGAAGGAGACCGGGGAGCTGTTTTTT. Its protein is CARGTGKETGELFF.

The chain employs TRBV7-7 and TRBJ2-6; D possibly matches TRBD1 or TRBD2 (5 bases each). CDR3 size: 18 residues. V was trimmed by 4 bases and J by 3 bases, leaving 19 bases between them. The germline CDR1 and CDR2 sequences are SSHAT and FNYEAQ (reference sequence). DNA for the CDR3: TGTGCCAGCAGCTCACCACGGACCGAGGGGCGTGGGGCCAACGTCCTGACTTTC. This gives the protein CASSSPRTEGRGANVLTF.

This clonotype was seen at least ten times. V usage is TRBV6-2 or TRBV6-3 and J usage is TRBJ2-1; 9 bases agree with TRBD2. With 7 bases clipped from V and 4 bases from J, the junction kept 2 bases outside the gene matches. Germline V gene lookup returns CDR1 MNHEY and CDR2 SVGEGT. The CDR3 contains 13 residues. CDR3 nucleotides: TGTGCCAGCACTAGCGGGGATTACAATGAGCAGTTCTTC. Its protein product is CASTSGDYNEQFF.

This clonotype came up many times. CDR3 in amino acids: CSARLSGLAGISGPGETQYF. The CDR3 DNA follows: TGCAGTGCTAGGCTTTCCGGACTAGCGGGAATATCCGGTCCGGGAGAGACCCAGTACTTC. The rearrangement joins TRBV20-1 to TRBJ2-5, with TRBD2 matching 12 bases. Germline CDR1 reads DFQATT; CDR2 reads SNEGSKA (reference sequence). The V gene end was trimmed by 3 bases and the J gene end by 4 bases; junction bases not matched to a gene: 21. The CDR3 loop spans 20 amino acids.

This clonotype has just a few counts. The V and J genes are TRBV27 and TRBJ1-5; 7 bases map to TRBD1. Germline lookup yields CDR1 MNHEY and CDR2 SMNVEV (reference sequence). The CDR3 runs to 17 residues. The trim removed 6 bases at V and 0 bases at J, leaving 11 bases unmatched. The CDR3 loop reads CASRTKGTAHSNQPQHF. The CDR3 DNA sequence: TGTGCCAGCAGAACGAAAGGGACAGCTCATAGCAATCAGCCCCAGCATTTT.

By share, this clonotype ranks as large. The rearrangement uses TRBV20-1 and TRBJ2-5, with 7 bases fitting TRBD2. CDR3 length: 15 residues. J gave up 1 base and V 0 bases, and 5 bases lay outside the gene matches. CDR1 and CDR2 (germline): DFQATT, SNEGSKA (reference sequence). CDR3 sequence reads: CSARDIAGFQETQYF. CDR3 nucleotide sequence: TGCAGTGCTAGAGATATAGCGGGTTTCCAAGAGACCCAGTACTTC.

Concerning this clonotype: No conserved phenylalanine or tryptophan ends this CDR3, so it is likely a read error. The DNA is omitted, as the CDR3 cannot be located on it reliably, and the CDR3 follows TCRdb's listing. CDR3 sequence: CASSESVAWANKEQCG. The genes are TRBV6-4 and TRBJ2-1; the table's D gene call, TRBD1, was not cross checked with the DNA. Germline CDR1 reads MRHNA; CDR2 reads SNTAGT. The CDR3 has 16 residues if both end residues are counted.

This clonotype was detected a few times. The chain carries TRBV20-1 and TRBJ2-1; TRBD2 matches at 7 bases. The length of the CDR3 is 14 residues. Per germline, CDR1 DFQATT and CDR2 SNEGSKA (reference sequence). Trimming cost V 5 bases and J 3 bases; bases outside gene matches: 7. The CDR3 DNA sequence: TGCAGTGCTCCTAGCGGTCTCGACTACAATGAGCAGTTCTTC. This gives the protein CSAPSGLDYNEQFF.

In its sample, this clonotype ranks as large. The genes are TRBV28 and TRBJ2-1, with 8 nucleotides matching TRBD1. V lost 4 bases to trimming and J lost 7 bases; unmatched junction nucleotides: 18. CDR1 and CDR2 (germline): MDHEN, SYDVKM. This CDR3 contains 18 residues. In DNA form, the CDR3 reads TGTGCCAGCAGTTCCCCGTCACCACAGGGGGAATTGTTAAATGAGCAGTTCTTC. Protein sequence: CASSSPSPQGELLNEQFF.